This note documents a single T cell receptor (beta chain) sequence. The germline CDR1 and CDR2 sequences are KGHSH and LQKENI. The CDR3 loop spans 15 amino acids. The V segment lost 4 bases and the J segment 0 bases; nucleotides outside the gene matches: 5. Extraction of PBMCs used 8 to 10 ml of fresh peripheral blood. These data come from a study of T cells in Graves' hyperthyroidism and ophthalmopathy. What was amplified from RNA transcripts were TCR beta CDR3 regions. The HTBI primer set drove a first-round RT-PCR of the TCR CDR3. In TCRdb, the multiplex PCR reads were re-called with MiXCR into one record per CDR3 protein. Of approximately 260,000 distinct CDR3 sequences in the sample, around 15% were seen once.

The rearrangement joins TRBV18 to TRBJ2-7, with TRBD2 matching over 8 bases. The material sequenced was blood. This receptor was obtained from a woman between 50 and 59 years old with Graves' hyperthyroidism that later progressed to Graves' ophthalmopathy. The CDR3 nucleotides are TGTGCCAGCTCACGACTAGCGCTTATCTCCTACGAGCAGTACTTC. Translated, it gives CASSRLALISYEQYF.